Presented here are 9 T cell receptor beta chains from one specimen sequenced in a study of T cell changes during pregnancy in multiple sclerosis. TCRdb's table, derived via immunoSEQ multiplex PCR, lists solely in-frame clones and lacks some. The sample lists about 32,000 clones, roughly 89% occurring once. The sequences come from CD8+ T cells from peripheral blood mononuclear cells, collected in the second trimester of pregnancy. These TCRs come from a female donor with multiple sclerosis, enrolled in a pregnancy study.

The V and J genes are TRBV4-1 and TRBJ2-5; 7 bases agree with TRBD1. The CDR3 contains 16 residues. Germline V lookup: CDR1 MGHRA, CDR2 YSYEKL. The V segment lost 4 bases and the J segment 0 bases; nucleotides outside the gene matches: 8. CDR3 coding DNA: TGCGCCAGCAGCCGGCAACAGGGGCCTTACCAAGAGACCCAGTACTTC. Amino acids: CASSRQQGPYQETQYF.

This chain links TRBV28 with TRBJ2-7; no reliable D call. The CDR3 is 12 residues long. Germline V gene sequence: CDR1 MDHEN, CDR2 SYDVKM. Trimming left V 3 bases short and J 6 bases short, with 9 bases between. The CDR3 here is CASSFRVSEQYF. The CDR3 nucleotides are TGTGCCAGCAGTTTCCGGGTGAGCGAGCAGTACTTC.

The chain links TRBV9 to TRBJ1-2; TRBD1 might be the D (6 bases). Germline loops: CDR1 SGDLS, CDR2 YYNGEE. Between the trimmed V and J ends, which lost 4 bases and 3 bases, there was a span of 16 bases. The length of the CDR3 is 15 residues. The CDR3 here is CASSPGDGGYYGYTF. CDR3 nucleotides: TGTGCCAGCAGCCCAGGGGACGGCGGATACTATGGCTACACCTTC.

This chain joins TRBV7-9 and TRBJ1-1, with 8 bases matching TRBD1. After removal of 3 bases from V and 5 bases from J, the junction contained 11 bases not matched to a gene. The germline gives CDR1 SEHNR, CDR2 FQNEAQ (reference sequence). The CDR3 sequence is 16 residues long. CDR3 nucleotides: TGTGCCAGCAGCTTCCGGACAGGGATGACGGAGACTGAAGCTTTCTTT. Translating it yields CASSFRTGMTETEAFF.

The J gene is TRBJ1-1, the V gene TRBV9; 7 nucleotides align to TRBD1. Germline CDR1 and CDR2: SGDLS and YYNGEE. The CDR3 extends over 16 amino acids. With V trimmed by 4 bases and J by 5 bases, 14 bases remained unmatched. In DNA form, the CDR3 reads TGTGCCAGCAGCCTAGTAGTGGAGGGACAGAAGACTGAAGCTTTCTTT. As protein: CASSLVVEGQKTEAFF.

V usage is TRBV9 and J usage is TRBJ2-1, with TRBD1 as a possible D gene (5 bases). The ends were cut back, 4 bases at V and 4 bases at J, with 12 bases in the middle. The CDR3 spans 14 residues. Germline assignment: CDR1 SGDLS and CDR2 YYNGEE. CDR3 nucleotide sequence: TGTGCCAGCAGCCCCAATGGGGCTTACAATGAGCAGTTCTTC. Encoded protein: CASSPNGAYNEQFF.

In this sample, this clone turned up once. V is TRBV19 and J is TRBJ2-3; 14 bases fit TRBD2. V lost 7 bases, J lost 4 bases, and 4 bases stayed unmatched. CDR3 length: 15 amino acids. From germline, CDR1 is LNHDA and CDR2 SQIVND (reference sequence). As DNA, the CDR3 is TGTGCCAGTACCGGGGGACTAGCGGGAGCAGATACGCAGTATTTT. Its protein product is CASTGGLAGADTQYF.

The chain employs TRBV9 and TRBJ1-3; no clear D gene. This CDR3 region has 15 residues. Germline V gene sequence: CDR1 SGDLS, CDR2 YYNGEE. V lost 0 bases and J lost 2, with 9 bases in between. CDR3 region: CASSVGGSTGNTIYF. DNA of the CDR3: TGTGCCAGCAGCGTAGGCGGGAGTACTGGAAACACCATATATTTT. Variable domain in full (rest from reference TRBV9 and TRBJ1-3): DSGVTQTPKHLITATGQRVTLRCSPRSGDLSVYWYQQSLDQGLQFLIQYYNGEERAKGNILERFSAQQFPDLHSELNLSSLELGDSALYFCASSVGGSTGNTIYFGEGSWLTVV.

The chain couples TRBV28 to TRBJ2-5, with a weak D call TRBD1 (5 bases). The CDR3 length is 17 residues. V lost 3 bases, J lost 5 bases, and 22 bases lay in between. The germline V gene encodes CDR1 MDHEN and CDR2 SYDVKM. The CDR3 nucleotides are TGTGCCAGCAGTTTTCGACCTGGGGCCCCGAGGACGGAGACCCAGTACTTC. Protein product: CASSFRPGAPRTETQYF.